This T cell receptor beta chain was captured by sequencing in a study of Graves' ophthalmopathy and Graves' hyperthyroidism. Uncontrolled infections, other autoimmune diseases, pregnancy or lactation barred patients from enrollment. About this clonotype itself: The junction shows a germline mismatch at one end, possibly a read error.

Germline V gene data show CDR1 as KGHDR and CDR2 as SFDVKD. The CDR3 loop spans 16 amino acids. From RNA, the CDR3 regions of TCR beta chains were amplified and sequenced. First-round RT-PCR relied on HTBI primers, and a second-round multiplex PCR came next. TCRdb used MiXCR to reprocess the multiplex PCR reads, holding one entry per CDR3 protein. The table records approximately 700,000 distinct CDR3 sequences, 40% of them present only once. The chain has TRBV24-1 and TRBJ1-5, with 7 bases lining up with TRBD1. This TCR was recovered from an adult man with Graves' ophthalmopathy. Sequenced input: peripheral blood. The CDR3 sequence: CASSPGQLTGNQPQHF. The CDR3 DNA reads TGTGCCAGCAGTCCGGGACAGTTGACGGGCAATCAGCCCCAGCATTTT.